The clone carrying this T cell receptor (beta chain) was seen only a few times. Its cognate antigen is unknown. Each donor had roughly 10 milliliters of peripheral blood drawn. Germline CDR1 reads SGHVS; CDR2 reads FQNEAQ. This CDR3 region has 14 residues. Trimming shortened V by 5 bases and J by 6 bases, and 15 bases separated the two germline ends. The data originate from a study of blood T cells in healthy people across ages. Study as a whole: There was about one barcoded beta molecule captured by template switching per two T cells.

Alongside a J-beta primer mix, a sample-barcoded 5' primer served in a second PCR lasting roughly 6 to 11 cycles. TCRdb re-analysed the 5' RACE reads in MiXCR, keeping a single row per CDR3 protein. Of approximately 1.5 million distinct CDR3 sequences detected, around 35% appear once; the ten largest clones hold roughly 10%. Study results and limitations: Strong correlation linked observed beta diversity and percent naive T cells. TCR beta diversity per million T cells fell roughly linearly with age.

The sequence came from a woman aged 25-40 years in good health. The chain has TRBV7-8 and TRBJ2-3; D is perhaps TRBD2 (6 bases). The sequenced material came from blood. This CDR3 reads CASSPGGRVDTQYF. The DNA of the CDR3 is TGTGCCAGCAGCCCCGGGGGACGGGTCGATACGCAGTATTTT.